This TCR beta chain was captured in a study of blood T cells in healthy people across ages. Background on the study: About one barcoded TCR beta cDNA was captured per two T cells.

This clonotype turned up a few times. No antigen is known for it. Whole-study results and caveats: Changes in expanded clonotypes were possibly confounded, as the CMV status of donors was unknown.

CDR1 and CDR2 (germline): SGHTA, FQGNSA. The CDR3 covers 14 residues. V shed 2 bases and J 8 bases; nucleotides not matched to a gene: 6. It was with a sample-barcoded 5' primer and a J-beta primer mix that a second PCR of roughly 7 to 12 cycles was run. Each cDNA molecule was tagged by a template-switch adaptor with 12 random nucleotides. From the 5' RACE reads, TCRdb called clonotypes with MiXCR, one entry per CDR3 protein. The sample comprises some 800,000 distinct CDR3 sequences, around 45% of which are singletons, and roughly 19% rests with the top ten. This sequence was found in a man aged 55 to 70 in good health. The J gene is TRBJ2-4, the V gene TRBV7-2; TRBD2 aligns across 7 bases. The sample taken for sequencing was blood. CDR3 amino acids: CASSLTGGRDIQYF. For the CDR3, the DNA is TGTGCCAGCAGCTTAACGGGGGGTAGAGACATTCAGTACTTC.